These 25 T cell receptor beta chains share one sample of origin, sequenced in a study of CD8 T cells in Susac syndrome. cDNA came from about 0.51 to 1 ug RNA primed by random hexamers. TCRdb processed the immunoSEQ multiplex PCR reads anew with MiXCR; each CDR3 protein has one entry. Altogether 180,000 or so distinct CDR3 sequences are present, more than 90% being singletons, with the ten largest covering 0.093%. Sequences were obtained from CD4+ T cells from PBMCs. The source is a human donor with multiple sclerosis.

The CDR3 DNA is TGTGCCAGCAGTCCGGGGACAGCGTCAAATAATTCACCCCTCCACTTT. This sequence encodes CASSPGTASNNSPLHF. This chain connects TRBV12-3 or TRBV12-4 to TRBJ1-6; 7 bases are shared with TRBD1. V lost 5 bases and J lost 5; bases outside the gene matches: 9. CDR3 length: 16 residues.

This chain uses TRBV6-1 with TRBJ2-7, with D tentatively TRBD1 (6 bases). The V gene lost 1 base and the J gene lost 3 bases, with 10 bases spanning the gap. The CDR3 consists of 14 residues. The germline gives CDR1 MNHNS, CDR2 SASEGT. DNA for the CDR3: TGTGCCAGCAGTGAAGGGACAGCAAACTACGAGCAGTACTTC. It specifies CASSEGTANYEQYF.

The V gene is TRBV12-3 or TRBV12-4, the J gene TRBJ2-5; D gene uncertain. The CDR3 has 14 amino acids. Trimming removed 6 bases from V and 1 base from J, with 12 bases in between. CDR3 residues: CASRPGPLQETQYF. The CDR3 nucleotides read TGTGCCAGCAGACCCGGGCCCCTCCAAGAGACCCAGTACTTC.

The gene calls are TRBV5-1 and TRBJ2-1; 7 nucleotides agree with TRBD2. The germline gives CDR1 SGHRS, CDR2 YFSETQ. The CDR3 consists of 16 residues. Trimming at V came to 1 base and at J to 3 bases, leaving 7 bases not matched to a gene. The CDR3, as DNA: TGCGCCAGCAGCTTGTACAGCGGGGCTGACTACAATGAGCAGTTCTTC. The encoded protein is CASSLYSGADYNEQFF. Using reference TRBV5-1 and TRBJ2-1 for the parts outside the CDR3, the full variable domain is KAGVTQTPRYLIKTRGQQVTLSCSPISGHRSVSWYQQTPGQGLQFLFEYFSETQRNKGNFPGRFSGRQFSNSRSEMNVSTLELGDSALYLCASSLYSGADYNEQFFGPGTRLTVL.

J is TRBJ2-4 and V is TRBV12-3 or TRBV12-4; D is unresolved. Trimming left V 3 bases short and J 0 bases short, with 15 bases between. The CDR3 is 17 amino acids. CDR3 in DNA: TGTGCCAGCAGTTTTCTGTCCCTGGGCAGAGCCAAAAACATTCAGTACTTC. Translating gives CASSFLSLGRAKNIQYF.

The DNA of the CDR3 is TGTGCCAGCTCAATACTAGCGGGGGCGGATGAGCAGTTCTTC. It translates to CASSILAGADEQFF. This chain links TRBV18 with TRBJ2-1; TRBD2 matches 11 bases. CDR3 length: 14 residues. V lost 5 bases to trimming and J lost 8 bases; unmatched junction nucleotides: 5. From germline, CDR1 is KGHSH and CDR2 LQKENI.

The J gene is TRBJ1-1, the V gene TRBV30, with D possibly being TRBD1 (6 bases). Trimming took off 2 bases at V and 9 bases at J, with 13 bases between the two ends. The CDR3 is made up of 12 amino acids. The germline CDR1 and CDR2 sequences are GTSNPN and SVGIG (reference sequence). The CDR3 reads CAWSPGTTKAFF. The CDR3 nucleotides read TGTGCCTGGAGTCCCGGGACAACAAAAGCTTTCTTT.

This sequence joins TRBV4-3 and TRBJ1-6, with D possibly matching TRBD1 (5 bases). This CDR3 is built from 16 residues. V was shortened by 1 base and J by 7 bases, with 14 bases between the two germline ends. Germline V gene lookup returns CDR1 LGHNA and CDR2 YSLEER. The CDR3 region has the DNA TGCGCCAGCAGCCAAGTGTGGGGGACGGTGAATTCACCCCTCCACTTT. Protein product: CASSQVWGTVNSPLHF.

The V call is TRBV5-1, the J call TRBJ2-6, with 8 bases matching TRBD2. With 4 bases clipped from V and 8 bases from J, the junction kept 8 bases outside the gene matches. The CDR3 length is 15 residues. Germline values: CDR1 SGHRS, CDR2 YFSETQ. CDR3 bases: TGCGCCAGCAGCCGGGAGGGTTCGGGGACCAACGTCCTGACTTTC. Protein sequence: CASSREGSGTNVLTF.

This clonotype was found a few times. The genes are TRBV5-6 and TRBJ2-2, with D unresolved. The CDR3 loop spans 12 amino acids. Trimming removed 2 bases at V and 6 bases at J, with 5 bases between. From germline, CDR1 is SGHDT and CDR2 YYEEEE. CDR3 sequence reads: CASSFLAGELFF. The CDR3 DNA reads TGTGCCAGCAGCTTTCTAGCCGGGGAGCTGTTTTTT.

The chain combines TRBV4-2 with TRBJ2-7, with D uncertain. Trimming stripped 0 bases from V and 4 bases from J, with 13 bases between. The CDR3 covers 15 residues. Per germline, CDR1 LGHNA and CDR2 YNFKEQ. The CDR3 nucleotides read TGTGCCAGCAGCCAAGATTGGGGAATGGAGTACGAGCAGTACTTC. It translates to CASSQDWGMEYEQYF.

This clonotype was seen only once. CDR3 nucleotide sequence: TGCGCCAGCAGCCAAGATCACGGGCTAGATACGCAGTATTTT. This codes for CASSQDHGLDTQYF. The rearrangement uses TRBV4-3 and TRBJ2-3; no firm D call. The CDR3 has 14 amino acids. The V and J ends lost 0 bases and 5 bases respectively, with 9 bases between them. Germline CDR1 is LGHNA and CDR2 is YSLEER.

This chain connects TRBV7-9 to TRBJ1-1; the D is unclear. CDR3 size: 11 residues. The germline V gene has CDR1 SEHNR and CDR2 FQNEAQ (reference sequence). V shed 3 bases and J shed 6 bases, with 5 bases lying between them. This CDR3 reads CASSFQAEAFF. Written as DNA, the CDR3 is TGTGCCAGCAGCTTCCAGGCTGAAGCTTTCTTT.

J is TRBJ2-2 and V is TRBV29-1; D may be TRBD2 (5 bases). The CDR3 runs 15 residues. Germline-derived CDR1 and CDR2 are SQVTM and ANQGSEA. V lost 5 bases, J lost 0 bases, and 13 bases lay in between. The CDR3 reads CSVTGLGANTGELFF. The CDR3 region has the DNA TGCAGCGTTACGGGGTTGGGCGCGAACACCGGGGAGCTGTTTTTT.

The CDR3 region has the DNA TGCGCCAGCGGAACCGGGACAGGGGGCACTGAAGCTTTCTTT. This encodes CASGTGTGGTEAFF. The rearrangement links TRBV5-1 to TRBJ1-1; 11 bases map to TRBD1. Germline CDR1 and CDR2: SGHRS and YFSETQ. V was clipped by 7 bases and J by 4 bases; unmatched bases: 6. The CDR3 length is 14 residues.

This clonotype was observed a few times. Here the CDR3 reads CASSPSWAGVREQYF. Written as DNA, the CDR3 is TGTGCCAGCAGCCCTAGCTGGGCAGGAGTGCGCGAGCAGTACTTC. The genes are TRBV3-1 and TRBJ2-7, with a possible D match to TRBD2 (5 bases). V was trimmed by 4 bases and J by 6 bases, leaving 19 bases between them. From germline, CDR1 is LGHDT and CDR2 YNNKEL (reference sequence). The length of the CDR3 is 15 residues.

The chain employs TRBV9 and TRBJ1-2; no clear D. The germline V gene has CDR1 SGDLS and CDR2 YYNGEE. Trimming removed 0 bases at V and 5 bases at J, with 11 bases between. The CDR3 is 14 amino acids. CDR3 loop: CASSVGEARYGYTF. The CDR3 DNA reads TGTGCCAGCAGCGTAGGCGAAGCAAGATATGGCTACACCTTC.

The genes are TRBV27 and TRBJ2-7; possibly TRBD1 for D (6 bases). CDR3 length: 13 residues. V was clipped by 3 bases and J by 6 bases, with 12 bases between them. The germline CDR1 and CDR2 sequences are MNHEY and SMNVEV (reference sequence). Written as DNA, the CDR3 is TGTGCCAGCAGTTTGGCCCGAGGGGGCGAGCAGTACTTC. Amino acid sequence: CASSLARGGEQYF.

The rearrangement uses TRBV3-1 and TRBJ1-2; D call uncertain. V gave up 5 bases and J gave up 5 bases, with 9 bases separating them. The germline gives CDR1 LGHDT, CDR2 YNNKEL (reference sequence). CDR3 length equals 12 residues. DNA of the CDR3: TGTGCCAGCAGCTTCCGACTATATGGCTACACCTTC. Its protein is CASSFRLYGYTF.

The V gene is TRBV7-2, the J gene TRBJ2-2; TRBD2 aligns across 12 bases. V trimming: 1 base; J trimming: 2 bases; junction bases outside the gene matches: 5. Per germline, CDR1 SGHTA and CDR2 FQGNSA. The CDR3 runs to 18 residues. CDR3: CASSLVPSGGANTGELFF. CDR3 coding DNA: TGTGCCAGCAGCTTAGTACCTAGCGGGGGGGCAAACACCGGGGAGCTGTTTTTT.

This chain uses TRBV27 with TRBJ1-6, with D uncertain. Germline V gene sequence: CDR1 MNHEY, CDR2 SMNVEV (reference sequence). The V and J ends lost 3 bases and 8 bases respectively, with 8 bases between them. The CDR3 extends over 13 amino acids. CDR3 in amino acids: CASSFDRDSPLHF. Written as DNA, the CDR3 is TGTGCCAGCAGTTTCGACCGAGATTCACCCCTCCACTTT.

The sample holds one count of this clonotype. The chain carries TRBV30 and TRBJ1-5; D gene uncertain. Trimming pared 7 bases from V and 0 bases from J, leaving 10 bases between. Per the germline V gene, CDR1 is GTSNPN and CDR2 is SVGIG (reference sequence). This CDR3 region has 13 residues. This CDR3 reads CASGVNSNQPQHF. In DNA, the CDR3 is TGTGCCTCCGGGGTTAATAGCAATCAGCCCCAGCATTTT.

CDR3 loop: CAWSVNTDTQYF. The CDR3 coding sequence is TGTGCCTGGAGTGTAAACACAGATACGCAGTATTTT. This chain uses TRBV30 with TRBJ2-3; D ambiguous. The CDR3 runs 12 residues. V was clipped by 0 bases and J by 2 bases, with 3 bases between them. The germline V gene has CDR1 GTSNPN and CDR2 SVGIG (reference sequence).

Here the CDR3 DNA reads TGTGCCAGCAGTTACACAGGGAACACTGAAGCTTTCTTT. Translating gives CASSYTGNTEAFF. This chain links TRBV6-2 or TRBV6-3 with TRBJ1-1, with D tentatively TRBD1 (5 bases). The CDR3 consists of 13 residues. Per the germline V gene, CDR1 is MNHEY and CDR2 is SVGEGT. With 2 bases removed from V and 1 base from J, the gap between germline ends came to 5 bases.

The chain recombines TRBV5-1 with TRBJ2-7; D is unclear. The CDR3 has 14 residues. From germline, CDR1 is SGHRS and CDR2 YFSETQ. With 1 base removed from V and 0 bases from J, the gap between germline ends came to 8 bases. The DNA for the CDR3 is TGCGCCAGCAGCTTGACAGTGAGCTCCTACGAGCAGTACTTC. Protein: CASSLTVSSYEQYF.